These 17 T cell receptor beta chains were all obtained from the same sample, sequenced in a study of T cell responses to AZD1222 COVID-19 vaccine. Here immunoSEQ multiplex PCR was the method, and the copy in TCRdb shows in-frame clones only, minus some. The sample has roughly 120,000 clones, 80% to 90% seen once. This specimen consisted of peripheral blood, obtained on day 0 of AZD1222 vaccination. These receptors came from an adult in good health.

The V and J genes are TRBV6-5 and TRBJ2-7; 9 nucleotides align to TRBD1. V was clipped by 6 bases and J by 0 bases; unmatched bases: 3. The CDR3 sequence is 14 residues long. CDR1 is MNHEY and CDR2 is SVGAGI in the germline V gene. The CDR3 sequence: CASRGTGSSYEQYF. The CDR3 region has the DNA TGTGCCAGCAGGGGGACAGGGAGCTCCTACGAGCAGTACTTC.

This clone has a single count. The chain has TRBV27 and TRBJ1-5, with a tentative D call TRBD1 (6 bases). Per germline, CDR1 MNHEY and CDR2 SMNVEV (reference sequence). The V gene lost 5 bases and the J gene lost 7 bases, with 18 bases spanning the gap. The CDR3 has 15 residues. CDR3 nucleotide sequence: TGTGCCAGCAGTCCAACCATAACAGGGAAACAGCCCCAGCATTTT. It translates to CASSPTITGKQPQHF.

The chain combines TRBV5-1 with TRBJ2-2; 8 nucleotides line up with TRBD1. In germline, CDR1 is SGHRS, CDR2 YFSETQ. The CDR3 contains 18 residues. Trimming cost V 1 base and J 3 bases; bases outside gene matches: 11. The CDR3 loop is CASSLPYGQGEDTGELFF. The DNA of the CDR3 is TGCGCCAGCAGCTTGCCCTACGGACAGGGTGAGGACACCGGGGAGCTGTTTTTT.

The chain employs TRBV7-2 and TRBJ2-7, with TRBD2 identical over 8 bases. This CDR3 contains 16 residues. CDR1 and CDR2 from the germline V gene are SGHTA and FQGNSA. With V trimmed by 5 bases and J by 4 bases, 13 bases remained unmatched. CDR3 protein: CASSPSTSGAPYEQYF. CDR3 in DNA: TGTGCCAGCAGCCCGAGTACTAGCGGAGCTCCGTACGAGCAGTACTTC.

The V and J genes are TRBV28 and TRBJ2-5, with D maybe TRBD1 (6 bases). The germline V and J ends were trimmed by 7 bases and 10 bases, with 22 bases remaining between them. Per germline, CDR1 MDHEN and CDR2 SYDVKM. The CDR3 loop spans 14 amino acids. The CDR3 sequence is CASISGSLRRGQYF. The CDR3, as DNA: TGTGCCAGCATTTCTGGGTCTCTTCGCAGGGGCCAGTACTTC.

The sample holds one count of this clone. The chain is built from TRBV10-3 and TRBJ2-1; 12 nucleotides agree with TRBD2. Germline assignment: CDR1 ENHRY and CDR2 SYGVKD. J was trimmed by 6 bases and V by 4 bases; bases with no gene match: 4. The CDR3 is 15 residues long. In DNA, the CDR3 is TGTGCCATCAGTGGGGGACTAGCGGGTCTCAATGAGCAGTTCTTC. Amino acid sequence: CAISGGLAGLNEQFF.

V usage is TRBV23-1 and J usage is TRBJ1-5; unclear D gene. TRBV23-1 is an ORF, and what it does is uncertain. This CDR3 is 11 amino acids long. V gave up 0 bases and J gave up 7 bases, with 1 base separating them. CDR3 sequence reads: CASSQSQPQHF. CDR3 DNA sequence: TGCGCCAGCAGTCAATCCCAGCCCCAGCATTTT.

Here the CDR3 reads CASYRGGFPGVNEKLFF. Here the CDR3 DNA reads TGTGCCAGCTACCGGGGGGGGTTCCCTGGGGTTAATGAAAAACTGTTTTTT. The V gene is TRBV28, the J gene TRBJ1-4; D might be TRBD1 (5 bases). Germline CDR1 MDHEN, CDR2 SYDVKM. V was cut by 8 bases and J by 4 bases, with 23 bases left in between. The CDR3 consists of 17 residues.

The chain joins TRBV4-2 to TRBJ2-1; 9 bases map to TRBD2. Germline assignment: CDR1 LGHNA and CDR2 YNFKEQ. The junction had 3 bases not matched to a gene; V was cut back by 1 base and J by 8 bases. This CDR3 contains 14 residues. The CDR3 protein is CASSQVGLADEQFF. In nucleotides, the CDR3 is TGTGCCAGCAGCCAAGTGGGACTAGCCGATGAGCAGTTCTTC.

The CDR3, as DNA: TGCGCCAGCAGCTCCACAGGGGGCAGCGCTGAAGCTTTCTTT. This gives the protein CASSSTGGSAEAFF. The rearrangement uses TRBV5-1 and TRBJ1-1; 9 nucleotides match TRBD1. This CDR3 is built from 14 residues. V shed 3 bases, J shed 6 bases, and the junction held 6 bases outside the gene matches. The V gene's germline CDR1 is SGHRS and CDR2 YFSETQ. The full variable domain, rest sourced from reference TRBV5-1 and TRBJ1-1, is KAGVTQTPRYLIKTRGQQVTLSCSPISGHRSVSWYQQTPGQGLQFLFEYFSETQRNKGNFPGRFSGRQFSNSRSEMNVSTLELGDSALYLCASSSTGGSAEAFFGQGTRLTVV.

This chain joins TRBV5-6 and TRBJ2-7; TRBD1 is a possible D gene (5 bases). This CDR3 has 14 residues. The germline CDR1 and CDR2 sequences are SGHDT and YYEEEE. The V end lost 4 bases, the J end lost 2 bases, and 13 bases lay between the germline ends. The CDR3 nucleotides are TGTGCCAGCAGCCTCGCGGTAGGGGCCTACGAGCAGTACTTC. This sequence encodes CASSLAVGAYEQYF.

The chain recombines TRBV5-1 with TRBJ2-2; 8 nucleotides line up with TRBD1. CDR1 and CDR2 (germline): SGHRS, YFSETQ. With 0 bases clipped from V and 6 bases from J, the junction kept 7 bases outside the gene matches. The CDR3 sequence is 16 residues long. DNA of the CDR3: TGCGCCAGCAGCTTGGTTCGGACAGGGTTGGCCGGGGAGCTGTTTTTT. Translated: CASSLVRTGLAGELFF.

The J gene is TRBJ2-7, the V gene TRBV29-1, with TRBD1 matching over 7 bases. The V and J ends lost 6 bases and 7 bases, in that order; junction bases with no gene match: 12. There are 13 residues in the CDR3. Germline V lookup: CDR1 SQVTM, CDR2 ANQGSEA. CDR3 sequence: CSVGADRAREQYF. The CDR3 coding sequence is TGCAGCGTCGGAGCCGACAGGGCGAGGGAGCAGTACTTC.

The genes are TRBV20-1 and TRBJ1-1; 9 bases agree with TRBD1. Trimming cost V 3 bases and J 6 bases; bases outside gene matches: 2. This CDR3 region has 12 residues. The germline V gene encodes CDR1 DFQATT and CDR2 SNEGSKA (reference sequence). The CDR3 loop reads CSASRQGAEAFF. CDR3 nucleotides: TGCAGTGCTAGTAGACAGGGGGCTGAAGCTTTCTTT.

This clone was counted between two and nine times. The chain is built from TRBV24-1 and TRBJ1-5; no clear D. Per the germline V gene, CDR1 is KGHDR and CDR2 is SFDVKD. The CDR3 runs 13 residues. The V end lost 5 bases, the J end lost 6 bases, and 10 bases lay between the germline ends. CDR3 DNA sequence: TGTGCCACCAGTGCCCTGGAGGGTCAGCCCCAGCATTTT. It yields the protein CATSALEGQPQHF.

The chain combines TRBV19 with TRBJ2-3, with 13 bases fitting TRBD2. This CDR3 has 17 amino acids. J gave up 5 bases and V 5 bases, and 10 bases lay outside the gene matches. CDR1 is LNHDA and CDR2 is SQIVND in the germline V gene (reference sequence). The CDR3 loop is CASSARLAGGTKDTQYF. The CDR3 coding sequence is TGTGCCAGTAGTGCCCGACTAGCGGGAGGCACCAAAGATACGCAGTATTTT.

The rearrangement uses TRBV6-5 and TRBJ1-1; D might be TRBD1 (6 bases). Germline V lookup: CDR1 MNHEY, CDR2 SVGAGI. V was clipped by 4 bases and J by 7 bases, with 13 bases between them. This CDR3 spans 13 amino acids. As DNA, the CDR3 is TGTGCCAGCAGTTGGAAGGGGGAAAATGAAGCTTTCTTT. Amino acid sequence: CASSWKGENEAFF.